What follows is one TCR beta chain and its context. Original handling: Researchers report that nucleated cell counts were estimated from reference gene primer amplification. Profiling relied on immunoSEQ multiplex PCR, and the TCRdb table lists in-frame clones only, not all of them. V and J calls plus clone size are reproduced from that table; the DNA served to infer D and trimming. The profile shows roughly 55,000 clones, 83% of them singletons. Deletions cut 3 bases from V and 11 bases from J, with 13 bases between. Looked up from germline, CDR1 is SQVTM and CDR2 is ANQGSEA. CDR3 length equals 11 residues. The data are from a study of blood T cell repertoires in COVID-19. Whole-study context: From the United States, Italy and Spain came samples of acute and convalescent COVID-19. The cDNA or gDNA used as material had been derived from T cells, B-cell-depleted T cells, or PBMCs.

The source material was peripheral blood. The genes are TRBV29-1 and TRBJ1-1, with D uncertain. This TCR was recovered from a woman aged 55-70 years with acute or convalescent COVID-19. CDR3 in amino acids: CSVENVGRAFF. The DNA for the CDR3 is TGCAGCGTTGAGAACGTAGGGAGGGCTTTCTTT.